One and the same sample provided the 10 T cell receptor beta chains below, sequenced in a study of T cell repertoires in cytomegalovirus infection (dated by TCRdb to between 2018 and 2021). Their antigens remain unidentified. The treatment or condition label for this specimen denotes: in vitro stimulation with specific CMV peptide epitopes to enrich CMV-specific T cells. Instrument on record: Illumina HiSeq 1500. The public reads were run again by TCRdb, first through fastp at Q25 and then through MiXCR, and only productive beta chains were kept. Entries are consolidated by CDR3 protein sequence, retaining the most common genes and DNA. The sample profile shows under 350,000 distinct CDR3 sequences; roughly 21% of them were found once. Approximately 19% of the sample rests with the top ten. The source was cultured PBMCs, collected from culture after CMV antigen stimulation. Source of these receptors: a human donor in good health (CMV status not recorded). Some clones in this sample may be carry-over from other donors' samples.

The chain couples TRBV7-2 to TRBJ2-2; TRBD2 matches at 8 bases. Germline trimming cut 1 base from V and 6 bases from J; bases unmatched to any gene: 4. The V gene's germline CDR1 is SGHTA and CDR2 FQGNSA. The CDR3 has 15 residues. The CDR3 loop reads CASSLVGRVAGELFF. Written as DNA, the CDR3 is TGTGCCAGCAGCTTAGTCGGGAGGGTAGCCGGGGAGCTGTTTTTT.

The chain joins TRBV19 to TRBJ1-1; no clear D. Germline CDR1 reads LNHDA; CDR2 reads SQIVND (reference sequence). This CDR3 has 15 amino acids. Trimming took 5 bases from V and 1 from J, leaving 14 bases between them. The CDR3 coding sequence is TGTGCCAGTAGTCCACCCGGTCGGGGGAACACTGAAGCTTTCTTT. Protein: CASSPPGRGNTEAFF.

The J gene is TRBJ2-1, the V gene TRBV4-1, with 16 bases aligning to TRBD2. CDR3 length equals 13 residues. The germline gives CDR1 MGHRA, CDR2 YSYEKL. The V gene end was trimmed by 4 bases and the J gene end by 15 bases; junction bases not matched to a gene: 3. DNA of the CDR3: TGCGCCAGCAGCCCGGGGACTAGCGGGAGGGCGTTCTTC. Translation gives CASSPGTSGRAFF.

The chain links TRBV11-2 to TRBJ2-5; 9 bases match TRBD2. The germline CDR1 and CDR2 sequences are SGHAT and FQNNGV. The CDR3 totals 15 residues. The V segment lost 5 bases and the J segment 4 bases; nucleotides outside the gene matches: 8. In DNA, the CDR3 is TGTGCCAGCAGCCCCTTAGCGGGAGAGGCAGAGACCCAGTACTTC. Protein product: CASSPLAGEAETQYF.

This clonotype was detected a few times. The chain combines TRBV6-2 or TRBV6-3 with TRBJ2-7, with D perhaps TRBD1 (5 bases). Trimming cost V 5 bases and J 4 bases, with 15 bases left between them. The germline CDR1 and CDR2 sequences are MNHEY and SVGEGT. The CDR3 extends over 14 amino acids. Written as DNA, the CDR3 is TGTGCCAGCAGTAACGTTCTTAGACAGTACGAGCAGTACGTC. Amino acid sequence: CASSNVLRQYEQYV.

This clonotype was picked up a small number of times. The rearrangement joins TRBV11-2 to TRBJ2-7; D perhaps matches TRBD2 (6 bases). V was trimmed by 2 bases and J by 2 bases, leaving 10 bases between them. There are 14 residues in the CDR3. The germline V gene has CDR1 SGHAT and CDR2 FQNNGV. The CDR3 reads CASSLRGGTYEQYV. CDR3 DNA: TGTGCCAGCAGCTTAAGAGGCGGGACCTACGAGCAGTACGTC.

The V and J genes are TRBV12-3 or TRBV12-4 and TRBJ2-5; D is possibly TRBD2 (5 bases). Trimming took 2 bases from V and 0 from J, leaving 13 bases between them. This CDR3 region has 16 residues. As DNA, the CDR3 is TGTGCCAGCAGTTTAAGGAGCGGCTATGACCAAGAGACCCAGTACTTC. It encodes CASSLRSGYDQETQYF.

In this sample, this clonotype turned up a few times. The V gene is TRBV6-2 or TRBV6-3, the J gene TRBJ1-4, with TRBD1 as a possible D gene (5 bases). V lost 3 bases and J lost 3, with 11 bases in between. The germline CDR1 and CDR2 sequences are MNHEY and SVGEGT. CDR3 size: 15 residues. CDR3 in DNA: TGTGCCAGCAGTTATGACGGACACCCTAATGAAAAACTGTTTTTT. Translation: CASSYDGHPNEKLFF.

This clonotype was found a few times. This chain joins TRBV28 and TRBJ1-2; D unresolved. CDR3 size: 16 residues. Germline CDR1 is MDHEN and CDR2 is SYDVKM. Trimming shortened V by 1 base and J by 3 bases, and 15 bases separated the two germline ends. The CDR3 DNA follows: TGTGCCAGCAGTTTATTCCCCCGCCTCTTCTACTATGGCTACACCTTC. It specifies CASSLFPRLFYYGYTF.

This clonotype was counted a few times. The V call is TRBV12-3 or TRBV12-4, the J call TRBJ2-2, with 9 bases fitting TRBD2. The CDR3 spans 15 residues. V lost 6 bases, J lost 7 bases, and 9 bases stayed unmatched. The CDR3 reads CASSRAGGGVGELFF. CDR3 nucleotides: TGTGCCAGCAGCCGAGCGGGAGGAGGAGTCGGGGAGCTGTTTTTT.